The 16 T cell receptor beta chains listed next were all sequenced from one sample in a study of shared clonotypes between healthy human individuals. Only in-frame clones appear in the TCRdb table, and some are missing; sequencing was by immunoSEQ multiplex PCR. This table holds about 480,000 clones, 79% found once. The specimen was PBMCs. The receptor set was obtained from a woman in her thirties or forties in good health. Some clones in this sample may be carry-over from other donors' samples.

V usage is TRBV28 and J usage is TRBJ2-7; TRBD1 is a possible D gene (6 bases). This CDR3 has 14 residues. V was pared by 4 bases and J by 1 base, with 11 bases between. The germline V gene has CDR1 MDHEN and CDR2 SYDVKM. The CDR3, as DNA: TGTGCCAGCAGTTCCCCGACAGGTTCCTACGAGCAGTACTTC. It encodes CASSSPTGSYEQYF.

The genes are TRBV11-2 and TRBJ2-2, with D possibly matching TRBD2 (6 bases). Germline V gene sequence: CDR1 SGHAT, CDR2 FQNNGV. V lost 2 bases and J lost 9, with 19 bases in between. The CDR3 extends over 16 amino acids. CDR3 DNA sequence: TGTGCCAGCAGCTTATTCCCCCGGGGGAAGGAGTGGGAGCTGTTTTTT. Translated, it gives CASSLFPRGKEWELFF.

Only a few counts were recorded for this clone. The V and J genes are TRBV2 and TRBJ2-7; D is undetermined. CDR3 length: 14 residues. V lost 1 base and J 0 bases, leaving 7 bases between the germline ends. CDR1 is SNHLY, CDR2 FYNNEI, per germline. CDR3 loop: CASSEVVGSYEQYF. The CDR3 DNA is TGTGCCAGCAGTGAAGTGGTGGGCTCCTACGAGCAGTACTTC.

The V and J genes are TRBV5-1 and TRBJ1-4; 11 bases match TRBD1. V was pared by 4 bases and J by 10 bases, with 12 bases of the junction left unmatched. There are 16 residues in the CDR3. In germline, CDR1 is SGHRS, CDR2 YFSETQ. In nucleotides, the CDR3 is TGCGCCAGCAGCAGTAACTCCGGGACAGGGGGAGGAAAACTGTTTTTT. As protein: CASSSNSGTGGGKLFF.

The chain joins TRBV27 to TRBJ2-3; perhaps TRBD1 as D (5 bases). This CDR3 has 15 residues. Germline assignment: CDR1 MNHEY and CDR2 SMNVEV (reference sequence). V was pared by 0 bases and J by 3 bases, with 10 bases between. Here the CDR3 DNA reads TGTGCCAGCAGTTTATCCCGACAGATTACAGATACGCAGTATTTT. Translating it yields CASSLSRQITDTQYF.

The chain has TRBV7-6 and TRBJ1-5; 8 positions match TRBD1. The CDR3 contains 16 residues. The V gene end was trimmed by 5 bases and the J gene end by 3 bases; junction bases not matched to a gene: 9. Germline V CDR1 and CDR2: SGHVS, FNYEAQ. CDR3 residues: CASSRGTGLTNQPQHF. As DNA, the CDR3 is TGTGCCAGCAGCCGAGGGACAGGACTTACCAATCAGCCCCAGCATTTT.

V gene TRBV5-1 combines with J gene TRBJ2-5, with D perhaps TRBD1 or TRBD2 (5 bases each). TRBJ2-7 explains the end of the DNA better; the J call may be wrong. The CDR3 is 14 residues long. CDR1 SGHRS and CDR2 YFSETQ come from the germline V gene. CDR3 residues: CASSPTGGRNEQYF. CDR3 nucleotide sequence: TGCGCCAGCAGCCCGACTGGGGGTAGAAACGAGCAGTACTTC.

J is TRBJ2-3 and V is TRBV19; 10 nucleotides line up with TRBD2. The CDR3 extends over 13 amino acids. Trimming at V came to 6 bases and at J to 5 bases, leaving 2 bases not matched to a gene. Germline V gives CDR1 LNHDA, CDR2 SQIVND (reference sequence). The CDR3 sequence is CASSLAGVDTQYF. CDR3 nucleotides: TGTGCCAGTAGCCTAGCGGGAGTAGATACGCAGTATTTT.

This clone is a singleton in its sample. This chain joins TRBV9 and TRBJ2-3, with D maybe TRBD1 (6 bases). Trimming took 3 bases from V and 4 from J, leaving 12 bases between them. The CDR3 contains 14 residues. CDR1 and CDR2 from the germline V gene are SGDLS and YYNGEE. The CDR3 DNA reads TGTGCCAGCAGCGCGCGTTGGGGGCCAGATACGCAGTATTTT. This gives the protein CASSARWGPDTQYF. Filled out from reference TRBV9 and TRBJ2-3, the complete variable domain reads DSGVTQTPKHLITATGQRVTLRCSPRSGDLSVYWYQQSLDQGLQFLIQYYNGEERAKGNILERFSAQQFPDLHSELNLSSLELGDSALYFCASSARWGPDTQYFGPGTRLTVL.

This clone was counted a single time. The chain has TRBV28 and TRBJ2-1, with no clear D. This CDR3 contains 13 residues. CDR1 is MDHEN and CDR2 is SYDVKM in the germline V gene. Trimming left V 3 bases short and J 4 bases short, with 7 bases between. Here the CDR3 reads CASSFGHYNEQFF. CDR3 DNA: TGTGCCAGCAGTTTCGGCCATTACAATGAGCAGTTCTTC.

This clone was found a few times. The chain recombines TRBV25-1 with TRBJ2-3; a weak D match, TRBD2 (5 bases). This CDR3 contains 15 residues. CDR1 MGHDK and CDR2 SYGVNS come from the germline V gene. Trimming shortened V by 4 bases and J by 4 bases, and 15 bases separated the two germline ends. The CDR3 loop reads CASSGFPAGADTQYF. CDR3 DNA sequence: TGTGCCAGCAGTGGCTTCCCCGCGGGCGCAGATACGCAGTATTTT. Using reference TRBV25-1 and TRBJ2-3 for the parts outside the CDR3, the full variable domain is EADIYQTPRYLVIGTGKKITLECSQTMGHDKMYWYQQDPGMELHLIHYSYGVNSTEKGDLSSESTVSRIRTEHFPLTLESARPSHTSQYLCASSGFPAGADTQYFGPGTRLTVL.

This chain uses TRBV6-1 with TRBJ1-5; tentatively, D is TRBD1 (6 bases). Germline V gives CDR1 MNHNS, CDR2 SASEGT. CDR3 size: 17 residues. V lost 0 bases and J lost 2, with 14 bases in between. The CDR3 here is CASSEARGALGNQPQHF. CDR3 coding DNA: TGTGCCAGCAGTGAAGCGCGGGGGGCGCTTGGCAATCAGCCCCAGCATTTT.

V is TRBV4-3 and J is TRBJ1-1; TRBD1 agrees at 10 bases. The junction had 8 bases not matched to a gene; V was cut back by 2 bases and J by 5 bases. Per germline, CDR1 LGHNA and CDR2 YSLEER. This CDR3 contains 16 residues. CDR3 nucleotides: TGCGCCAGCAGCCAAAGTACGGGACAGGGGTGGACTGAAGCTTTCTTT. Its protein product is CASSQSTGQGWTEAFF.

This clone showed up many times. The rearrangement links TRBV5-1 to TRBJ2-3, with unresolved D. The V end lost 4 bases, the J end lost 6 bases, and 12 bases lay between the germline ends. Germline V gene sequence: CDR1 SGHRS, CDR2 YFSETQ. CDR3 length: 13 amino acids. CDR3 in amino acids: CASSPSSPDTQYF. CDR3 DNA: TGCGCCAGCAGCCCAAGTAGCCCCGATACGCAGTATTTT.

This clone was observed a handful of times. The chain combines TRBV18 with TRBJ2-5; TRBD2 matches at 7 bases. CDR1 is KGHSH, CDR2 LQKENI, per germline. The CDR3 length is 15 residues. V trimming: 6 bases; J trimming: 2 bases; junction bases outside the gene matches: 9. For the CDR3, the DNA is TGTGCCAGCTCCCAACCCGGGGGGTTGCAAGAGACCCAGTACTTC. It yields the protein CASSQPGGLQETQYF.

The rearrangement uses TRBV5-1 and TRBJ2-1, with no clear D. This CDR3 contains 11 residues. V was pared by 2 bases and J by 5 bases, with 2 bases between. The germline gives CDR1 SGHRS, CDR2 YFSETQ. CDR3 sequence reads: CASSFNNEQFF. The CDR3 DNA follows: TGCGCCAGCAGCTTCAACAATGAGCAGTTCTTC.